One and the same sample provided the 8 T cell receptor beta chains below, sequenced in a study of cytomegalovirus exposure and HLA in healthy donors. PCR was performed using 60 Vbeta and 13 Jbeta primers. Profiled with immunoSEQ multiplex PCR; TCRdb holds only in-frame clones, not every one. The repertoire has roughly 130,000 clones, about 78% of them found once; the top ten carry roughly 3%. Sample: PBMCs. These receptors originate from a human donor in good health.

V usage is TRBV11-1 and J usage is TRBJ2-4; TRBD2 matches at 9 bases. The CDR3 runs to 16 residues. Trimming took 6 bases from V and 0 from J; bases not matched to a gene: 6. From germline, CDR1 is SGHAT and CDR2 FQDESV (reference sequence). CDR3 amino acids: CASSFKRGVAKNIQYF. CDR3 nucleotides: TGTGCCAGCAGTTTCAAGCGGGGGGTAGCCAAAAACATTCAGTACTTC. The variable domain in full, with the rest retrieved from reference TRBV11-1 and TRBJ2-4, is EAEVAQSPRYKITEKSQAVAFWCDPISGHATLYWYRQILGQGPELLVQFQDESVVDDSQLPKDRFSAERLKGVDSTLKIQPAELGDSAMYLCASSFKRGVAKNIQYFGAGTRLSVL.

This chain connects TRBV5-6 to TRBJ1-1; possibly TRBD1 for D (6 bases). This CDR3 region has 15 residues. Trimming left V 4 bases short and J 11 bases short, with 24 bases between. Germline V lookup: CDR1 SGHDT, CDR2 YYEEEE. CDR3 loop: CASSRGRPGQHAAFF. In DNA form, the CDR3 reads TGTGCCAGCAGCCGTGGAAGACCGGGACAACATGCGGCTTTCTTT.

The chain recombines TRBV29-1 with TRBJ2-5; 7 nucleotides align to TRBD1. The J call may be wrong; the DNA end is better matched by TRBJ2-7. The germline V gene has CDR1 SQVTM and CDR2 ANQGSEA. The CDR3 is made up of 15 amino acids. This CDR3 is CSAGSTRDRTYEQYF. DNA of the CDR3: TGCAGCGCTGGGTCGACACGGGACAGAACCTACGAGCAGTACTTC.

This chain links TRBV6-5 with TRBJ1-2; no definite D call. Trimming removed 6 bases from V and 4 bases from J, with 9 bases in between. The CDR3 runs 12 residues. Germline V gene lookup returns CDR1 MNHEY and CDR2 SVGAGI. The DNA for the CDR3 is TGTGCCAGCAGGGCGGAAGGCTATGGCTACACCTTC. It translates to CASRAEGYGYTF.

The V and J genes are TRBV9 and TRBJ2-1; 8 nucleotides agree with TRBD2. From germline, CDR1 is SGDLS and CDR2 YYNGEE. There are 15 residues in the CDR3. Unmatched junction bases numbered 10, after V lost 5 bases and J lost 6 bases. DNA for the CDR3: TGTGCCAGCAGTGCTACTGGGCGGGGGGTCAATGAGCAGTTCTTC. Encoded protein: CASSATGRGVNEQFF.

This clone turned up a few times. The rearrangement links TRBV15 to TRBJ2-2; maybe TRBD1 (5 bases). Germline values: CDR1 LNHNV, CDR2 YYDKDF (reference sequence). This CDR3 is built from 14 residues. Trimming cost V 3 bases and J 2 bases, with 7 bases left between them. CDR3 bases: TGTGCCACCAGCAGGGACATCAACACCGGGGAGCTGTTTTTT. Translating it yields CATSRDINTGELFF.

The chain carries TRBV6-5 and TRBJ1-3; the D gene is possibly TRBD1 (5 bases). Germline V gene data show CDR1 as MNHEY and CDR2 as SVGAGI. This CDR3 has 14 amino acids. Trimming pared 4 bases from V and 0 bases from J, leaving 7 bases between. In nucleotides, the CDR3 is TGTGCCAGCAGTTTAGACAGCTCTGGAAACACCATATATTTT. Encoded protein: CASSLDSSGNTIYF.

The chain is built from TRBV11-3 and TRBJ2-2, with D unresolved. V shed 0 bases and J shed 8 bases, with 7 bases lying between them. The CDR3 covers 13 residues. Germline CDR1 reads SGHNT; CDR2 reads YENEEA. CDR3 coding DNA: TGTGCCAGCAGCTTAGATACGCTAGGGGAGCTGTTTTTT. Translation: CASSLDTLGELFF.